The clone carrying this TCR beta chain has ten or more counts. This record comes from a study of breast tumors, draining lymph nodes, adjacent tissues. Germline loops: CDR1 GTSNPN, CDR2 SVGIG (reference sequence). The V and J ends lost 5 bases and 4 bases respectively, with 16 bases between them. The length of the CDR3 is 14 residues. Axillary draining lymph nodes of breast cancer patients supplied the node samples. TCRdb re-derived calls from the multiplex PCR reads in MiXCR, one entry per CDR3 protein. The sample yields 180,000 or so distinct CDR3 sequences, approximately 33% seen once. Sequencing input: axillary lymph node tissue. The sequence was collected from a female donor with breast cancer. Some clones in this sample may be carry-over from other donors' samples. The J gene is TRBJ2-3, the V gene TRBV30, with D possibly matching TRBD1 (5 bases). The DNA of the CDR3 is TGTGCCTGGTCTACAGGTTCGGCTGCAGATACGCAGTATTTT. It codes for CAWSTGSAADTQYF.